This T cell receptor (beta chain) is drawn from a study of tumor and adjacent non-tumor tissue in lung cancer. General study results and limits: Higher tumor TCR diversity was associated with shorter survival. Top 100 clones took a larger repertoire share in normal lung.

Per the germline V gene, CDR1 is MNHEY and CDR2 is SVGAGI. CDR3 length equals 12 residues. V dropped 5 bases and J dropped 10 bases, with 9 bases sitting between them. The template was RNA from unsorted bulk tissue. The normal lung tissue was taken more than 3 cm from the tumor edge. Newly diagnosed lung cancer patients had thoracic surgery in China, August–November 2014, without prior chemotherapy. Three rounds of nested PCR, following a modified ARM-PCR protocol, produced the TCRbeta library. TCRdb ran MiXCR on the multiplex PCR reads and lists one entry per CDR3 protein. The sample contains some 47,000 distinct CDR3 sequences, 60% to 70% of which appear only once. This clonotype is a singleton in its sample. Its antigen is unidentified. The CDR3 does not end in the conserved phenylalanine or tryptophan, so this is likely a read error.

The chain uses TRBV6-5 and TRBJ1-6; D not certain. The sequenced sample was distant non-tumor lung tissue. This TCR was sampled from a woman aged 40-49 years with non-small cell lung cancer. In DNA, the CDR3 is TGTGCCAGCAGTAAGATAGGGTCACCCCTCCACTAC. Amino acids: CASSKIGSPLHY.